A single sample gave rise to the 11 T cell receptor beta chains below, sequenced in a study of blood T cells in healthy people across ages. Together with a sample-barcoded 5' primer, a J-beta primer mix was included in a second PCR lasting roughly 6 to 12 cycles. MiXCR was run by TCRdb on the 5' RACE reads, yielding one entry per CDR3 protein. The sample shows 1.8 million or so distinct CDR3 sequences, about two fifths of them seen only once. Sequencing was performed on blood. These TCRs come from a human donor in good health.

This rearrangement joins TRBV6-2 or TRBV6-3 to TRBJ2-1; 13 nucleotides match TRBD2. The V gene's germline CDR1 is MNHEY and CDR2 SVGEGT. V trimming: 7 bases; J trimming: 8 bases; junction bases outside the gene matches: 8. The CDR3 has 15 residues. In DNA, the CDR3 is TGTGCCAGCACCCAGACTAGCGGGGGGTGGGATGAGCAGTTCTTC. Protein product: CASTQTSGGWDEQFF.

To note about this clonotype: Germline is not matched at one junction end, which may reflect a read error. The genes are TRBV6-6 and TRBJ2-3; a possible D gene is TRBD2 (5 bases). The CDR3 extends over 14 amino acids. Germline lookup yields CDR1 MNHNY and CDR2 SVGAGI (reference sequence). The CDR3 loop reads CASKKGGSTDTQYF. In DNA form, the CDR3 reads TGTGCCAGCAAAAAAGGAGGAAGCACGGATACGCAGTATTTT.

This clonotype was seen a handful of times. The rearrangement uses TRBV29-1 and TRBJ1-2, with D unclear. V shed 7 bases and J shed 4 bases, with 10 bases lying between them. The germline V gene encodes CDR1 SQVTM and CDR2 ANQGSEA. The CDR3 consists of 11 residues. The CDR3 region is CSAERSYGYTF. The CDR3 DNA is TGCAGCGCCGAACGGAGCTATGGCTACACCTTC. The whole variable domain, remainder taken from reference TRBV29-1 and TRBJ1-2, is SAVISQKPSRDICQRGTSLTIQCQVDSQVTMMFWYRQQPGQSLTLIATANQGSEATYESGFVIDKFPISRPNLTFSTLTVSNMSPEDSSIYLCSAERSYGYTFGSGTRLTVV.

The chain carries TRBV2 and TRBJ2-3; 11 bases match TRBD2. The CDR3 extends over 16 amino acids. The germline V gene encodes CDR1 SNHLY and CDR2 FYNNEI. Trimming took 5 bases from V and 5 from J; bases not matched to a gene: 9. The DNA for the CDR3 is TGTGCCAGCAGTCGTTATAGCGGGGGGGCGGGAGATACGCAGTATTTT. Residues: CASSRYSGGAGDTQYF.

This clonotype was counted a few times. This chain joins TRBV10-3 and TRBJ2-3, with 9 bases aligning to TRBD2. From germline, CDR1 is ENHRY and CDR2 SYGVKD. This CDR3 has 15 residues. Trimming cost V 6 bases and J 5 bases; bases outside gene matches: 9. For the CDR3, the DNA is TGTGCCATCAGACCGGGACTAGCAGCGGGAGATACGCAGTATTTT. Translating it yields CAIRPGLAAGDTQYF.

This clonotype was detected many times. The chain is built from TRBV29-1 and TRBJ2-1; the D is unclear. Per germline, CDR1 SQVTM and CDR2 ANQGSEA. Trimming shortened V by 4 bases and J by 0 bases, and 10 bases separated the two germline ends. The CDR3 is made up of 14 amino acids. The CDR3 reads CSVVEQSSYNEQFF. In nucleotides, the CDR3 is TGCAGCGTTGTCGAACAGAGCTCCTACAATGAGCAGTTCTTC.

This clonotype was picked up one time. The chain uses TRBV29-1 and TRBJ2-3; D is possibly TRBD2 (6 bases). Germline V gene lookup returns CDR1 SQVTM and CDR2 ANQGSEA. Trimming took off 8 bases at V and 0 bases at J, with 18 bases between the two ends. The CDR3 extends over 15 amino acids. CDR3 sequence (DNA): TGCAGCTCCCGGGAGAGTCGGGGGAGCACAGATACGCAGTATTTT. As protein: CSSRESRGSTDTQYF.

This chain connects TRBV5-5 to TRBJ1-1; TRBD1 might be the D (6 bases). The CDR3 is made up of 14 amino acids. The germline V and J ends were trimmed by 0 bases and 8 bases, with 14 bases remaining between them. CDR1 SGHKS and CDR2 YYEKEE come from the germline V gene (reference sequence). CDR3 sequence reads: CASSLDSGTTEAFF. CDR3 in DNA: TGTGCCAGCAGCTTGGACTCGGGGACAACAGAAGCTTTCTTT.

A few counts support this clonotype. V is TRBV20-1 and J is TRBJ2-4; D is possibly TRBD1 (6 bases). CDR1 is DFQATT, CDR2 SNEGSKA, per germline (reference sequence). V was pared by 6 bases and J by 0 bases, with 21 bases between. The CDR3 is 17 residues long. CDR3 nucleotide sequence: TGCAGTGCCGGCCGAACAACAGGGTCTTTAGCCAAAAACATTCAGTACTTC. Translated, it gives CSAGRTTGSLAKNIQYF.

The chain combines TRBV11-2 with TRBJ2-5; no clear D gene. This CDR3 is 13 amino acids long. V lost 5 bases and J lost 5, with 12 bases in between. The germline CDR1 and CDR2 sequences are SGHAT and FQNNGV. The CDR3 DNA reads TGTGCCAGCAGCAAAGCGTACGGTGAGACCCAGTACTTC. Translation: CASSKAYGETQYF.

A word on this clonotype: A single base separates this from a much larger clone, so it may be a read error. The genes are TRBV9 and TRBJ2-7; D call uncertain. The ends were cut back, 6 bases at V and 3 bases at J, with 7 bases in the middle. CDR3 length equals 11 residues. Germline CDR1 SGDLS, CDR2 YYNGEE. CDR3 residues: CASNSDYEQYF. The CDR3 DNA is TGTGCCAGCAACTCAGACTACGAGCAGTACTTC.